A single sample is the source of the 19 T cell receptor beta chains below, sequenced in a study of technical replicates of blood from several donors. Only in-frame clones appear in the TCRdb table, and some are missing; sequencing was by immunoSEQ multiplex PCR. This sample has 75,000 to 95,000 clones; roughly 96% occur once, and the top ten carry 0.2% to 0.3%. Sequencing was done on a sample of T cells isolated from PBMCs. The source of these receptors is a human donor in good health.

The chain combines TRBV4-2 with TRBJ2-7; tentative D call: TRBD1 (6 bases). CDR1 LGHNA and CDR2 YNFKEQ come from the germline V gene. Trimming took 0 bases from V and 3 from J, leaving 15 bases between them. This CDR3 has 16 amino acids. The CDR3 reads CASSQDRNREVYEQYF. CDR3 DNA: TGTGCCAGCAGCCAAGATCGGAACAGGGAAGTCTACGAGCAGTACTTC.

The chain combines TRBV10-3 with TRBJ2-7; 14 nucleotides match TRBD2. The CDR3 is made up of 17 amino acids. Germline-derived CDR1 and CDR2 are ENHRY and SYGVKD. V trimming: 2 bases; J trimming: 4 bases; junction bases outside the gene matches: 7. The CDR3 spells CAISEGGLAGVEYEQYF. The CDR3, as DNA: TGTGCCATCAGTGAGGGGGGACTAGCGGGAGTAGAATACGAGCAGTACTTC.

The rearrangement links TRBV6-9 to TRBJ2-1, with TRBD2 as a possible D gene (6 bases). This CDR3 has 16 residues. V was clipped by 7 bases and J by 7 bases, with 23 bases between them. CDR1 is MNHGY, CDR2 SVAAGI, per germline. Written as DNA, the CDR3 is TGTGCCAGCACTCCCCAAACCCTCCCAGGGAGGAATGAGCAGTTCTTC. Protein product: CASTPQTLPGRNEQFF.

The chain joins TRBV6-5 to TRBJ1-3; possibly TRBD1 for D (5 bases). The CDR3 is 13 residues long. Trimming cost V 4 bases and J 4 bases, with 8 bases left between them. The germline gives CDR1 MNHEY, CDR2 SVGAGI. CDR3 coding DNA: TGTGCCAGCAGTTGGACAAGGGGAAACACCATATATTTT. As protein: CASSWTRGNTIYF.

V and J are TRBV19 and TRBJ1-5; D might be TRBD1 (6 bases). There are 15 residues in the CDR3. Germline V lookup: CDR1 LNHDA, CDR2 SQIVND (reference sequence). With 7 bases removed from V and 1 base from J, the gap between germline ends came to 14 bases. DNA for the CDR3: TGTGCCAGTATTCAACAGGGTGTAAGCAATCAGCCCCAGCATTTT. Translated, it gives CASIQQGVSNQPQHF. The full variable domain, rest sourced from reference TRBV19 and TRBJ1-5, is DGGITQSPKYLFRKEGQNVTLSCEQNLNHDAMYWYRQDPGQGLRLIYYSQIVNDFQKGDIAEGYSVSREKKESFPLTVTSAQKNPTAFYLCASIQQGVSNQPQHFGDGTRLSIL.

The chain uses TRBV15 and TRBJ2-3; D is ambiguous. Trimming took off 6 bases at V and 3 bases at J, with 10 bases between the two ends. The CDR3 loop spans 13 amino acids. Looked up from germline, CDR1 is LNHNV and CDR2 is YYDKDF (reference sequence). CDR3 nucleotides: TGTGCCACCAGTACAGCCCGAACAGATACGCAGTATTTT. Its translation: CATSTARTDTQYF.

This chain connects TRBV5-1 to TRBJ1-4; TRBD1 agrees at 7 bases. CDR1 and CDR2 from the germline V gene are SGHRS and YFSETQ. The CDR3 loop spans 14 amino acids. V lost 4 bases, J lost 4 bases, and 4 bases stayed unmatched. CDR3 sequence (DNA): TGCGCCAGCAGCACAGGGGATGGTAATGAAAAACTGTTTTTT. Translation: CASSTGDGNEKLFF.

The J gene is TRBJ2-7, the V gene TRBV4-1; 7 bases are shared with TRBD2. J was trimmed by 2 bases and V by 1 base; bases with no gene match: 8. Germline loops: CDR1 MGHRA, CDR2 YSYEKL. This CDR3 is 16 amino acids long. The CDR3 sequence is CASSQVFTSAAYEQYF. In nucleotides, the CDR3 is TGCGCCAGCAGCCAAGTTTTTACTAGCGCAGCCTACGAGCAGTACTTC.

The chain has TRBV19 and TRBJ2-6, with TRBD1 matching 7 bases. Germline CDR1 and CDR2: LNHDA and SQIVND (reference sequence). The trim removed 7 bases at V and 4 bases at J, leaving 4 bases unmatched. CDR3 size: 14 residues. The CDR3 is CASTTGVGANVLTF. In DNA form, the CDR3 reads TGTGCCAGTACTACAGGGGTCGGGGCCAACGTCCTGACTTTC.

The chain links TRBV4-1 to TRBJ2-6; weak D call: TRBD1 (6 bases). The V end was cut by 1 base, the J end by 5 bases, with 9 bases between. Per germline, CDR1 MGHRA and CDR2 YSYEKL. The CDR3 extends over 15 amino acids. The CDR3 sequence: CASSQGGRRANVLTF. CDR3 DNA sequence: TGCGCCAGCAGCCAAGGGGGGCGTAGGGCCAACGTCCTGACTTTC.

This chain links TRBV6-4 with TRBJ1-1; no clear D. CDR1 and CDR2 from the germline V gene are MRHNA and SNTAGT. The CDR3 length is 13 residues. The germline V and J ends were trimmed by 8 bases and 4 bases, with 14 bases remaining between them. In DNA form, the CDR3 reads TGTGCCAGCTCCCGTCTGGAGGGCACTGAAGCTTTCTTT. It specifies CASSRLEGTEAFF.

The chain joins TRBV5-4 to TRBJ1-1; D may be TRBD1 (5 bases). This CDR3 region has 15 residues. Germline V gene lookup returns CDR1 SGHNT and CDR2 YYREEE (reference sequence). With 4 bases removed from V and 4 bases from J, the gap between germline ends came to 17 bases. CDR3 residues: CASSPGRTWGTEAFF. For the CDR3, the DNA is TGTGCCAGCAGCCCAGGGCGGACCTGGGGCACTGAAGCTTTCTTT. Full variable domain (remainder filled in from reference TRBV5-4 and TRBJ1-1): ETGVTQSPTHLIKTRGQQVTLRCSSQSGHNTVSWYQQALGQGPQFIFQYYREEENGRGNFPPRFSGLQFPNYSSELNVNALELDDSALYLCASSPGRTWGTEAFFGQGTRLTVV.

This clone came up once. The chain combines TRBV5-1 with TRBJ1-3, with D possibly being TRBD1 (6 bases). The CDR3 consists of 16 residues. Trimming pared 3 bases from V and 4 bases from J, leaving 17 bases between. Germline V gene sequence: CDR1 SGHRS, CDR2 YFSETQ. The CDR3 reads CASSSDTQGSGNTIYF. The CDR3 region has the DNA TGCGCCAGCAGCTCCGATACACAGGGTTCGGGAAACACCATATATTTT.

This CDR3 reads CASSQDRGLAGGSSYNEQFF. The CDR3 DNA follows: TGTGCCAGCAGCCAAGATAGAGGACTAGCGGGGGGGAGCTCCTACAATGAGCAGTTCTTC. The rearrangement uses TRBV4-2 and TRBJ2-1; TRBD2 matches at 15 bases. Per germline, CDR1 LGHNA and CDR2 YNFKEQ. The V and J ends lost 0 bases and 0 bases, in that order; junction bases with no gene match: 6. The CDR3 is 20 residues long.

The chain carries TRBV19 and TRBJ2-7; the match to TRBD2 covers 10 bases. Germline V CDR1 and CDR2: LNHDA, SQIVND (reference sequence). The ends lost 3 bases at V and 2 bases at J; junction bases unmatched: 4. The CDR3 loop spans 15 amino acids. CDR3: CASSIQAGGPYEQYF. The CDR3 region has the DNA TGTGCCAGTAGTATTCAAGCGGGAGGGCCCTACGAGCAGTACTTC. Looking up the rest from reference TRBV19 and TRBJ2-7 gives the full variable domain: DGGITQSPKYLFRKEGQNVTLSCEQNLNHDAMYWYRQDPGQGLRLIYYSQIVNDFQKGDIAEGYSVSREKKESFPLTVTSAQKNPTAFYLCASSIQAGGPYEQYFGPGTRLTVT.

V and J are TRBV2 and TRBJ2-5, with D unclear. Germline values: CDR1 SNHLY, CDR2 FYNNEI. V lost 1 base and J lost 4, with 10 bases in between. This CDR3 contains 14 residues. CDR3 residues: CASSEGLNRETQYF. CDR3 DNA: TGTGCCAGCAGTGAAGGACTCAATCGAGAGACCCAGTACTTC.

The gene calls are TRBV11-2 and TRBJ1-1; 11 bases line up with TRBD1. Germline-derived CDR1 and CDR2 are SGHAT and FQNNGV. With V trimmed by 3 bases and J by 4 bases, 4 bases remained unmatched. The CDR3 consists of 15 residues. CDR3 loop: CASSLLGTGGTEAFF. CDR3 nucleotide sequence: TGTGCCAGCAGCTTGCTCGGGACAGGGGGCACTGAAGCTTTCTTT.

The CDR3 sequence is CASTEGDTQYF. The CDR3 coding sequence is TGTGCCAGCACCGAGGGCGATACGCAGTATTTT. The chain links TRBV6-5 to TRBJ2-3; tentative D call: TRBD2 (5 bases). Trimming shortened V by 7 bases and J by 6 bases, and 8 bases separated the two germline ends. Germline V gene sequence: CDR1 MNHEY, CDR2 SVGAGI. This CDR3 is built from 11 residues.

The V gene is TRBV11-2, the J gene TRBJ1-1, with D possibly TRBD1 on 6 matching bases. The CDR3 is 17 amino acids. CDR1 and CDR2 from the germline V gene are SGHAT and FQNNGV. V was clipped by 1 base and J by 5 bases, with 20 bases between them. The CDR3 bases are TGTGCCAGCAGCTTAGGCTGGGCAGGGGTGGAGGAAACTGAAGCTTTCTTT. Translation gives CASSLGWAGVEETEAFF. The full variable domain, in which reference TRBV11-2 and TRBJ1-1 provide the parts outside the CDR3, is EAGVAQSPRYKIIEKRQSVAFWCNPISGHATLYWYQQILGQGPKLLIQFQNNGVVDDSQLPKDRFSAERLKGVDSTLKIQPAKLEDSAVYLCASSLGWAGVEETEAFFGQGTRLTVV.